The 24 T cell receptor beta chains listed next were all sequenced from one sample in a study of cytomegalovirus exposure and HLA in healthy donors. Both 60 Vbeta primers and 13 Jbeta primers went into the PCR. Profiling relied on immunoSEQ multiplex PCR, and the TCRdb table lists in-frame clones only, not all of them. The sample shows around 190,000 clones, under 80% of them seen only once. The sequencing sample was made of PBMCs. The receptor source for this set is a young man in good health and CMV-seropositive.

The rearrangement joins TRBV13 to TRBJ2-2, with 8 positions matching TRBD2. CDR3 length: 17 amino acids. Germline trimming cut 1 base from V and 1 base from J; bases unmatched to any gene: 5. Germline V gives CDR1 PRHDT, CDR2 FYEKMQ (reference sequence). The CDR3 loop is CASSLVSLAGNTGELFF. Written as DNA, the CDR3 is TGTGCCAGCAGCTTAGTCTCCCTAGCGGGGAACACCGGGGAGCTGTTTTTT. The full variable domain, rest sourced from reference TRBV13 and TRBJ2-2, is AAGVIQSPRHLIKEKRETATLKCYPIPRHDTVYWYQQGPGQDPQFLISFYEKMQSDKGSIPDRFSAQQFSDYHSELNMSSLELGDSALYFCASSLVSLAGNTGELFFGEGSRLTVL.

The rearrangement joins TRBV28 to TRBJ2-2, with unresolved D. V was clipped by 7 bases and J by 0 bases, with 9 bases between them. Germline V gives CDR1 MDHEN, CDR2 SYDVKM. The CDR3 consists of 14 residues. The CDR3 reads CASTEIANTGELFF. CDR3 sequence (DNA): TGTGCCAGCACGGAGATCGCGAACACCGGGGAGCTGTTTTTT. Supplemented by reference TRBV28 and TRBJ2-2, the full variable domain reads DVKVTQSSRYLVKRTGEKVFLECVQDMDHENMFWYRQDPGLGLRLIYFSYDVKMKEKGDIPEGYSVSREKKERFSLILESASTNQTSMYLCASTEIANTGELFFGEGSRLTVL.

This clone was detected a few times. The V and J genes are TRBV28 and TRBJ1-1; the match to TRBD1 covers 7 bases. The V segment lost 4 bases and the J segment 10 bases; nucleotides outside the gene matches: 9. The CDR3 length is 13 residues. CDR1 and CDR2 from the germline V gene are MDHEN and SYDVKM. The DNA for the CDR3 is TGTGCCAGCAGTTCGAACAGGGGAGCGGGAGCTTTCTTT. It is translated as CASSSNRGAGAFF.

The V gene is TRBV7-2, the J gene TRBJ2-3; 7 positions agree with TRBD2. Germline V gene sequence: CDR1 SGHTA, CDR2 FQGNSA. The J segment lost 4 bases and the V segment lost 3 bases, leaving 7 bases of the junction unmatched. The CDR3 is made up of 15 amino acids. CDR3 bases: TGTGCCAGCAGCTTTGGGGGGGGGAGGGCAGATACGCAGTATTTT. Protein: CASSFGGGRADTQYF.

The chain's CDR3 is CASSLSGRIYEQYF. CDR3 nucleotide sequence: TGTGCCAGCAGTTTATCTGGCAGAATCTACGAGCAGTACTTC. The chain employs TRBV27 and TRBJ2-7; D unclear. Germline CDR1 reads MNHEY; CDR2 reads SMNVEV (reference sequence). This CDR3 comprises 14 residues. V was clipped by 0 bases and J by 3 bases, with 9 bases between them.

This chain connects TRBV19 to TRBJ2-2; 9 bases align to TRBD1. Trimming cost V 4 bases and J 7 bases; bases outside gene matches: 10. The length of the CDR3 is 16 residues. Germline CDR1 LNHDA, CDR2 SQIVND (reference sequence). Here the CDR3 reads CASSNPGQGLGGELFF. CDR3 sequence (DNA): TGTGCCAGTAGTAATCCGGGACAGGGTTTGGGCGGGGAGCTGTTTTTT.

The gene calls are TRBV18 and TRBJ1-1, with TRBD1 as a possible D gene (6 bases). The CDR3 has 14 residues. Germline CDR1 is KGHSH and CDR2 is LQKENI. V lost 2 bases, J lost 1 base, and 8 bases lay in between. The chain's CDR3 is CASSPRQENTEAFF. In nucleotides, the CDR3 is TGTGCCAGCTCACCAAGACAGGAGAACACTGAAGCTTTCTTT.

This clone was seen just once. The J gene is TRBJ1-5, the V gene TRBV2; D might be TRBD1 (6 bases). Per the germline V gene, CDR1 is SNHLY and CDR2 is FYNNEI. The CDR3 runs 15 residues. Trimming stripped 4 bases from V and 3 bases from J, with 13 bases between. The CDR3 is CASSVGGQNNQPQHF. The DNA of the CDR3 is TGTGCCAGCAGTGTAGGTGGACAGAACAATCAGCCCCAGCATTTT.

The chain has TRBV2 and TRBJ1-6; possibly TRBD1 for D (5 bases). V gave up 5 bases and J gave up 7 bases, with 15 bases separating them. This CDR3 comprises 15 residues. CDR1 is SNHLY and CDR2 is FYNNEI in the germline V gene. CDR3 nucleotides: TGTGCCAGCAGTCTGGGGGGATTTGGGAATTCACCCCTCCACTTT. Residues: CASSLGGFGNSPLHF.

V gene TRBV7-8 combines with J gene TRBJ1-1; no clear D gene. Trimming removed 5 bases from V and 5 bases from J, with 18 bases in between. This CDR3 has 15 amino acids. Germline V gene data show CDR1 as SGHVS and CDR2 as FQNEAQ. CDR3 sequence reads: CASSLSRGSGTEAFF. Here the CDR3 DNA reads TGTGCCAGCAGCCTTTCGAGAGGGTCGGGGACTGAAGCTTTCTTT.

The V call is TRBV7-2, the J call TRBJ1-2, with no clear D. CDR1 and CDR2 (germline): SGHTA, FQGNSA. The length of the CDR3 is 13 residues. Trimming removed 1 base at V and 3 bases at J, with 6 bases between. In DNA form, the CDR3 reads TGTGCCAGCAGCTTAGATCGGGACTATGGCTACACCTTC. Residues: CASSLDRDYGYTF. The full variable domain, with the rest looked up from reference TRBV7-2 and TRBJ1-2, is GAGVSQSPSNKVTEKGKDVELRCDPISGHTALYWYRQSLGQGLEFLIYFQGNSAPDKSGLPSDRFSAERTGGSVSTLTIQRTQQEDSAVYLCASSLDRDYGYTFGSGTRLTVV.

As regards this clone: One end of the junction does not line up with germline, which may come from a read error. The rearrangement links TRBV5-1 to TRBJ2-7, with 8 bases identical to TRBD1. The CDR3 length is 15 residues. CDR1 and CDR2 from the germline V gene are SGHRS and YFSETQ. CDR3 nucleotides: TGCGCCAGCAGCTTGGCGAGGCAGGGGGCTTACGAGCAGCACTTC. It translates to CASSLARQGAYEQHF.

The chain joins TRBV7-2 to TRBJ2-2, with TRBD2 matching over 10 bases. Losses at the gene ends were 5 bases for V and 5 bases for J; bases not matched to a gene: 8. Per germline, CDR1 SGHTA and CDR2 FQGNSA. The CDR3 is made up of 16 amino acids. CDR3 in amino acids: CASSLRASGSTGELFF. DNA of the CDR3: TGTGCCAGCAGCCTCCGGGCTAGCGGGAGTACCGGGGAGCTGTTTTTT.

A single count supports this clone. The chain recombines TRBV6-5 with TRBJ1-5; D might be TRBD1 (5 bases). V was trimmed by 5 bases and J by 4 bases, leaving 9 bases between them. CDR1 is MNHEY and CDR2 is SVGAGI in the germline V gene. The CDR3 consists of 13 residues. The CDR3 here is CASSPPGNQPQHF. The CDR3 nucleotides are TGTGCCAGCAGTCCTCCAGGGAATCAGCCCCAGCATTTT.

The chain combines TRBV18 with TRBJ1-1; D not resolved. CDR1 KGHSH and CDR2 LQKENI come from the germline V gene. Deletions cut 4 bases from V and 2 bases from J, with 8 bases between. The CDR3 has 13 residues. The CDR3 region is CASSQDKNTEAFF. CDR3 sequence (DNA): TGTGCCAGCTCACAAGACAAAAACACTGAAGCTTTCTTT.

The chain has TRBV19 and TRBJ2-3; TRBD2 matches at 11 bases. The CDR3 has 16 residues. CDR1 is LNHDA and CDR2 is SQIVND in the germline V gene (reference sequence). The V segment lost 4 bases and the J segment 0 bases; nucleotides outside the gene matches: 3. CDR3 bases: TGTGCCAGTAGTAGGGGACTAGCGGCTAGCACAGATACGCAGTATTTT. Translation: CASSRGLAASTDTQYF.

This chain links TRBV5-4 with TRBJ1-4; 10 bases are a match to TRBD1. J lost 3 bases, V lost 4 bases, and 9 bases had no gene match. CDR1 is SGHNT, CDR2 YYREEE, per germline (reference sequence). The CDR3 is 17 amino acids. CDR3 protein: CASSPGTGVLSNEKLFF. The CDR3 DNA reads TGTGCCAGCAGCCCCGGGACAGGGGTTTTATCTAATGAAAAACTGTTTTTT.

This clone has only one observation. The V and J genes are TRBV25-1 and TRBJ2-1; D ambiguous. V was cut by 6 bases and J by 8 bases, with 11 bases left in between. The CDR3 extends over 12 amino acids. Germline V lookup: CDR1 MGHDK, CDR2 SYGVNS. CDR3 DNA sequence: TGTGCCAGCAGCCTCTTATTCGATGAGCAGTTCTTC. This codes for CASSLLFDEQFF.

The J gene is TRBJ1-2, the V gene TRBV19; 7 bases agree with TRBD1. This CDR3 is built from 13 residues. The germline V gene has CDR1 LNHDA and CDR2 SQIVND (reference sequence). V lost 3 bases and J lost 2; bases outside the gene matches: 0. The CDR3 nucleotides read TGTGCCAGTAGTATGGGACAGAACTATGGCTACACCTTC. Translation gives CASSMGQNYGYTF. Supplemented by reference TRBV19 and TRBJ1-2, the full variable domain reads DGGITQSPKYLFRKEGQNVTLSCEQNLNHDAMYWYRQDPGQGLRLIYYSQIVNDFQKGDIAEGYSVSREKKESFPLTVTSAQKNPTAFYLCASSMGQNYGYTFGSGTRLTVV.

The chain uses TRBV5-8 and TRBJ2-5; 7 nucleotides line up with TRBD1. The V gene's germline CDR1 is SGHTS and CDR2 YDEGEE. V shed 2 bases, J shed 5 bases, and the junction held 6 bases outside the gene matches. There are 14 residues in the CDR3. CDR3 coding DNA: TGTGCCAGCAGCTTTCACGGGACAGACGAGACCCAGTACTTC. This codes for CASSFHGTDETQYF.

The chain employs TRBV5-4 and TRBJ1-1, with a possible D match to TRBD1 (6 bases). Trimming cost V 4 bases and J 6 bases, with 19 bases left between them. From germline, CDR1 is SGHNT and CDR2 YYREEE (reference sequence). CDR3 length: 15 residues. The CDR3 region is CASSADGTGGAEAFF. CDR3 sequence (DNA): TGTGCCAGCAGCGCTGACGGGACGGGGGGCGCTGAAGCTTTCTTT.

This sequence joins TRBV6-1 and TRBJ2-3, with 8 bases identical to TRBD2. Germline V gives CDR1 MNHNS, CDR2 SASEGT. The CDR3 length is 14 residues. After removal of 8 bases from V and 5 bases from J, the junction contained 9 bases not matched to a gene. As DNA, the CDR3 is TGTGCCAGCCTGACGGGGGGGCCGGGAGATACGCAGTATTTT. Its translation is CASLTGGPGDTQYF.

This chain joins TRBV27 and TRBJ2-2, with 13 bases aligning to TRBD2. This CDR3 has 16 residues. Trimming at V came to 4 bases and at J to 4 bases, leaving 3 bases not matched to a gene. Germline V gene lookup returns CDR1 MNHEY and CDR2 SMNVEV (reference sequence). This chain's CDR3 is CASSWGLAGLTGELFF. As DNA, the CDR3 is TGTGCCAGCAGTTGGGGACTAGCGGGACTCACCGGGGAGCTGTTTTTT.

This clone is a singleton in its sample. J is TRBJ2-7 and V is TRBV9; TRBD2 matches at 7 bases. The germline gives CDR1 SGDLS, CDR2 YYNGEE. The CDR3 consists of 14 residues. The V and J ends lost 4 bases and 2 bases, in that order; junction bases with no gene match: 6. The CDR3 DNA is TGTGCCAGCAGCATCGGGGGAGGGCCCTACGAGCAGTACTTC. It yields the protein CASSIGGGPYEQYF.